This T cell receptor (beta chain) was identified during a study of radiotherapy plus CTLA-4 blockade in lung cancer. Assay used: immunoSEQ multiplex PCR; TCRdb lists only in-frame clones, some missing. The sample has roughly 92,000 clones; approximately 83% are singletons. Sequencing was performed on peripheral blood, taken from a patient treated with radiotherapy plus ipilimumab. The sequence derives from a human donor with non-small cell lung cancer who had a partial response to radiotherapy plus ipilimumab.

The CDR3 DNA reads TGCAGCGGGGACAGAACGAACACCGGGGAGCTGTTTTTT. The encoded protein is CSGDRTNTGELFF. The genes are TRBV29-1 and TRBJ2-2; 7 bases are shared with TRBD1. CDR3 length equals 13 residues. V gave up 7 bases and J gave up 0 bases; unmatched junction bases: 2. Germline assignment: CDR1 SQVTM and CDR2 ANQGSEA.